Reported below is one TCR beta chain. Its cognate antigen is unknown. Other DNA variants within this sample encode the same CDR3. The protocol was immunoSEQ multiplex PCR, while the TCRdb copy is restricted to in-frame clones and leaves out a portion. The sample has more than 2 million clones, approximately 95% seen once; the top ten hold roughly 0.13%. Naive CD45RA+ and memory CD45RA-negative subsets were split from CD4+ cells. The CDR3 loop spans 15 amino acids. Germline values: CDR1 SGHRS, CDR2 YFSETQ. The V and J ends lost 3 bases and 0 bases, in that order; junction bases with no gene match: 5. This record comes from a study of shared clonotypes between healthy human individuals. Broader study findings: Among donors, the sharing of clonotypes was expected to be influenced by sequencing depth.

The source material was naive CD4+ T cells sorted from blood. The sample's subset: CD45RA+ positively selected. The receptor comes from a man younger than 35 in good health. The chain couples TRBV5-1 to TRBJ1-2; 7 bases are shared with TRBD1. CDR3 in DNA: TGCGCCAGCAGCTCATGGACAGGACCTAACTATGGCTACACCTTC. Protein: CASSSWTGPNYGYTF.